The 8 T cell receptor beta chains presented below share a single source sample, sequenced in a study of metastatic and nonmetastatic thyroid tumors. TCRdb re-called the PCR reads with MiXCR. Here the sample spans 50,000 or so clones, approximately 20% being singletons. Ahead of thyroid surgery, no patient had received treatment of any kind. The material sequenced was blood. These receptors originate from a male donor with papillary thyroid cancer or a benign thyroid nodule (not recorded which). Some clones in this sample may be carry-over from other donors' samples.

This clone was observed at least ten times. The chain combines TRBV10-3 with TRBJ2-1; D is tentatively TRBD1 or TRBD2 (5 bases each). CDR3 length equals 15 residues. The V end was cut by 6 bases, the J end by 10 bases, with 22 bases between. Germline V gene lookup returns CDR1 ENHRY and CDR2 SYGVKD. As DNA, the CDR3 is TGTGCCATCAGACCAACTGGCACCGGGACCAACGAGCAGTTCTTC. It is translated as CAIRPTGTGTNEQFF.

Comments on this clone: This may stem from a read error, because a much larger clone lies one nucleotide away. The sample carries other DNA sequences with the same CDR3. The chain recombines TRBV10-3 with TRBJ2-1; D gene unclear. The V gene's germline CDR1 is ENHRY and CDR2 SYGVKD. This CDR3 comprises 17 residues. This CDR3 is CAISESVDRVSYNGQFF. CDR3 sequence (DNA): TGTGCCATCAGTGAGTCGGTTGATAGGGTTTCGTACAATGGGCAGTTCTTC.

This sequence joins TRBV20-1 and TRBJ2-3; D not certain. Trimming removed 1 base from V and 2 bases from J, with 4 bases in between. This CDR3 has 12 residues. Germline CDR1 reads DFQATT; CDR2 reads SNEGSKA (reference sequence). The CDR3 here is CSARASTDTQYF. The CDR3 DNA sequence: TGCAGTGCTAGAGCCTCCACAGATACGCAGTATTTT.

Concerning this clone: A read error may be the cause here, since a much bigger clone is one base away. The sample holds other DNA sequences that translate to the same CDR3. The chain uses TRBV6-1 and TRBJ2-1; D is perhaps TRBD1 (6 bases). V shed 4 bases and J shed 3 bases, with 19 bases lying between them. The CDR3 covers 17 residues. Germline CDR1 is MNHNS and CDR2 is SASEGT. The chain's CDR3 is CASSARGGQGLYNEQFF. DNA of the CDR3: TGTGCCAGCAGTGCCCGGGGTGGGCAGGGGCTCTACAATGAGCAGTTCTTC.

In this sample, this clone turned up many times. The rearrangement links TRBV5-1 to TRBJ2-6, with D possibly TRBD1 on 6 matching bases. Germline V gives CDR1 SGHRS, CDR2 YFSETQ. Trimming removed 3 bases from V and 0 bases from J, with 10 bases in between. This CDR3 region has 16 residues. The DNA of the CDR3 is TGCGCCAGCAGCTACGGACAGAACTCTGGGGCCAACGTCCTGACTTTC. Translation: CASSYGQNSGANVLTF.

The sample holds many counts of this clone. The chain uses TRBV27 and TRBJ2-7; D unclear. The CDR3 covers 15 residues. V was pared by 2 bases and J by 5 bases, with 16 bases between. Germline-derived CDR1 and CDR2 are MNHEY and SMNVEV (reference sequence). CDR3 DNA sequence: TGTGCCAGCAGTTTACAGAAGGGTGGTAGGGACGAGCAGTACTTC. Protein product: CASSLQKGGRDEQYF.

This clone appeared many times. Possible read error: a much larger clone is one base away. In the same sample, other DNA sequences code for this CDR3. The chain is built from TRBV9 and TRBJ2-5; either TRBD1 or TRBD2 may supply D (5 bases each). The CDR3 sequence is 14 residues long. The V gene's germline CDR1 is SGDLS and CDR2 YYNGEE. CDR3 DNA: TGTGCCAGCAGCGTAATGGGGGAGAGGGAGACTCAGTACTTC. It codes for CASSVMGERETQYF.

This clone was picked up many times. The chain has TRBV29-1 and TRBJ1-3; D is uncertain. The germline V gene has CDR1 SQVTM and CDR2 ANQGSEA. The V end was cut by 1 base, the J end by 0 bases, with 4 bases between. The CDR3 runs 13 residues. The CDR3 nucleotides are TGCAGCGTTGAAGCCATCTCTGGAAACACCATATATTTT. This sequence encodes CSVEAISGNTIYF.